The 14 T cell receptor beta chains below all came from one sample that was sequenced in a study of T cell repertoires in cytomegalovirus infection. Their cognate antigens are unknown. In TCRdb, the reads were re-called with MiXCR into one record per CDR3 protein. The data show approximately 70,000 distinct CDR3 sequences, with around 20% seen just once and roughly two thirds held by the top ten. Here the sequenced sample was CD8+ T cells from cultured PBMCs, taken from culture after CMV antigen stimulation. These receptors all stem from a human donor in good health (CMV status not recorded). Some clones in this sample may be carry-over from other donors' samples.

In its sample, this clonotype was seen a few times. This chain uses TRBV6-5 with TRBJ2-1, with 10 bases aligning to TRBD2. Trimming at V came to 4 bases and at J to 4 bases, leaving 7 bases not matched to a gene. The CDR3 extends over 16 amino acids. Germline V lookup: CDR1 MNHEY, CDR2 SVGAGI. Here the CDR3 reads CASSSSLAGAYNEQFF. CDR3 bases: TGTGCCAGCAGTTCGTCGCTAGCGGGGGCTTACAATGAGCAGTTCTTC.

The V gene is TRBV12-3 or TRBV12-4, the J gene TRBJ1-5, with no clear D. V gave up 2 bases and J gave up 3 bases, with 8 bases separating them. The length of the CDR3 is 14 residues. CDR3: CASSLLGNNQPQHF. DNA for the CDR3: TGTGCCAGCAGTTTATTGGGCAACAATCAGCCCCAGCATTTT.

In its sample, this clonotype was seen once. The CDR3 DNA follows: TGTGCCAGCGTCCTTACTAGCGGGGGGGCAGGTGAGCAGTTCTTC. Translation gives CASVLTSGGAGEQFF. The chain joins TRBV6-1 to TRBJ2-1; 13 nucleotides match TRBD2. CDR3 length: 15 amino acids. J gave up 9 bases and V 8 bases, and 10 bases lay outside the gene matches. In germline, CDR1 is MNHNS, CDR2 SASEGT.

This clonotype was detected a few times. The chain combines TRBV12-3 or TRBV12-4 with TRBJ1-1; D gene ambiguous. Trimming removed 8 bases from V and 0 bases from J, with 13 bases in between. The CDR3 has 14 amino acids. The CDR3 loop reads CASPPAGLNTEAFF. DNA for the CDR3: TGTGCCAGCCCCCCAGCCGGGCTGAACACTGAAGCTTTCTTT.

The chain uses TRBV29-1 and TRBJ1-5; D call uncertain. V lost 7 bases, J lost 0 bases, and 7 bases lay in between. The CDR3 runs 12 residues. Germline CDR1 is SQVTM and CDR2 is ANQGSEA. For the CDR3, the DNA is TGCAGCGCCGGGGATAGCAATCAGCCCCAGCATTTT. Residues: CSAGDSNQPQHF.

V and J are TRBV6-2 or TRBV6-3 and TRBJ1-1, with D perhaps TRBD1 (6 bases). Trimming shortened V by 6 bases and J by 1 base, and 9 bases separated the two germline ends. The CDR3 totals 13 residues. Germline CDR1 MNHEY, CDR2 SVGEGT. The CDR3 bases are TGTGCCAGCAGGAAACAGGGGAACACTGAAGCTTTCTTT. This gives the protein CASRKQGNTEAFF.

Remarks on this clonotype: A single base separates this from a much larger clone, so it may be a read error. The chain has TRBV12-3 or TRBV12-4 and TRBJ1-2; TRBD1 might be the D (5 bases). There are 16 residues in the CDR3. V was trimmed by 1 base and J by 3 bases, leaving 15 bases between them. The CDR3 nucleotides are TGTGCCAGCAGTTTAGGGGCTACCGGGGCACACTATGGCTACACCTTC. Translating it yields CASSLGATGAHYGYTF.

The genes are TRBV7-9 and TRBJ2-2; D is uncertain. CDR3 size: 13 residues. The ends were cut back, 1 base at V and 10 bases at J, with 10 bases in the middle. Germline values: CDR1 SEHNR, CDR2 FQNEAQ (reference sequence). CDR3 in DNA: TGTGCCAGCAGCTTAGTTGAAGACGAGGAGCTGTTTTTT. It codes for CASSLVEDEELFF.

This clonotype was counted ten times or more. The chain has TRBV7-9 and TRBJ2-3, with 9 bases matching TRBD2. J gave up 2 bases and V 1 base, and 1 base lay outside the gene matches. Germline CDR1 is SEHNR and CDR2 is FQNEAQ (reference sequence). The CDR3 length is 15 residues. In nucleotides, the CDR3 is TGTGCCAGCAGCTTAGTAGCGGGGGACACAGATACGCAGTATTTT. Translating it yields CASSLVAGDTDTQYF.

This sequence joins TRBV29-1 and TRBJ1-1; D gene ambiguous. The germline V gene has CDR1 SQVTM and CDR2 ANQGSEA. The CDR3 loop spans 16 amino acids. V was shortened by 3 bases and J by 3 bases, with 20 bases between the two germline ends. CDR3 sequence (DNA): TGCAGCGTTGATGGTCAATATTTTACCCGTGACACTGAAGCTTTCTTT. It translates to CSVDGQYFTRDTEAFF.

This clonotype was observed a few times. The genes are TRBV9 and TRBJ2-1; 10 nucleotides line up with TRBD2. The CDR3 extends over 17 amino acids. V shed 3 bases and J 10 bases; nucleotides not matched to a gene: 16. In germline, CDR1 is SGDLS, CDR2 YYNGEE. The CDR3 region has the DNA TGTGCCAGCAGCGCAGGGGCCGATGGGACTAGCGTGGGGGAGCAGTTCTTC. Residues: CASSAGADGTSVGEQFF. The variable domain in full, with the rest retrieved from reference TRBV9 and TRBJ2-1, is DSGVTQTPKHLITATGQRVTLRCSPRSGDLSVYWYQQSLDQGLQFLIQYYNGEERAKGNILERFSAQQFPDLHSELNLSSLELGDSALYFCASSAGADGTSVGEQFFGPGTRLTVL.

The CDR3 protein is CASSQENRAVNTEAFF. DNA of the CDR3: TGCGCCAGCAGCCAAGAAAACAGGGCTGTGAACACTGAAGCTTTCTTT. This rearrangement joins TRBV4-1 to TRBJ1-1, with D possibly TRBD1 on 6 matching bases. Trimming took off 0 bases at V and 0 bases at J, with 11 bases between the two ends. The CDR3 spans 16 residues. In germline, CDR1 is MGHRA, CDR2 YSYEKL.

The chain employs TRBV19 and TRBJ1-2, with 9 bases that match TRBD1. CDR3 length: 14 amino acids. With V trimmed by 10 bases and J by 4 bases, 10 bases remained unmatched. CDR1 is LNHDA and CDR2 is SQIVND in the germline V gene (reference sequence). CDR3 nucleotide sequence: TGTGCCACTCCCAGGGGACAGGGACCCTATGGCTACACCTTC. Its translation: CATPRGQGPYGYTF.

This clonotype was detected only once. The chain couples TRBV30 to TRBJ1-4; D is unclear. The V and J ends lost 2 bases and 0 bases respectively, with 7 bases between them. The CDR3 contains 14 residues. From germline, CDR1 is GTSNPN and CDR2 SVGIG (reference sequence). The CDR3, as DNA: TGTGCCTGGAGTTTCCTAGCAACTAATGAAAAACTGTTTTTT. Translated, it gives CAWSFLATNEKLFF.